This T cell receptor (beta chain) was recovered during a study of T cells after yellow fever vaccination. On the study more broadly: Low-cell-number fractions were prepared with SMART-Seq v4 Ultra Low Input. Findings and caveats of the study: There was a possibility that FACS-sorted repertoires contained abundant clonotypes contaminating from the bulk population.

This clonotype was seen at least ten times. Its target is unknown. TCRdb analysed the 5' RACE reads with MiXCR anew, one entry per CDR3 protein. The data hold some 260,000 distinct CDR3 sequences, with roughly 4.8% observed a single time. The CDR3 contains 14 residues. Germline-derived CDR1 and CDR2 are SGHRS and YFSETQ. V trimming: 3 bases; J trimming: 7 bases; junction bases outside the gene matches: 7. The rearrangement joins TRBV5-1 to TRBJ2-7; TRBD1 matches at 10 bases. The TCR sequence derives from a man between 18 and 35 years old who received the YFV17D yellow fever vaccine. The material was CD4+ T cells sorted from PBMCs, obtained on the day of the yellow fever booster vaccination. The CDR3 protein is CASSSGQGTGEQYF. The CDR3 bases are TGCGCCAGCAGCTCGGGACAGGGGACGGGGGAGCAGTACTTC.